This T cell receptor (beta chain) was obtained from a study of T cells in Graves' hyperthyroidism and ophthalmopathy. The CDR3 regions of TCR beta were amplified from RNA transcripts. A first-round RT-PCR of the TCR CDR3 used the HTBI primer set. TCRdb used MiXCR to reprocess the multiplex PCR reads, holding one entry per CDR3 protein. The data hold around 400,000 distinct CDR3 sequences, with 25% observed a single time. This CDR3 contains 15 residues. Germline values: CDR1 MNHEY, CDR2 SVGAGI. The V end lost 0 bases, the J end lost 4 bases, and 13 bases lay between the germline ends. Material for sequencing was blood. This sequence was found in a man aged 50 or older with Graves' hyperthyroidism. The genes are TRBV6-5 and TRBJ2-7; D is possibly TRBD1 (5 bases). In DNA form, the CDR3 reads TGTGCCAGCAGTTACTCGGCGCAGGGAAAGTACGAGCAGTACTTC. Its translation: CASSYSAQGKYEQYF.